This T cell receptor beta chain derives from a study of regulatory T cells in long-lasting Graves disease. Regarding the study as a whole: It was in persistent disease that TRBV28, TRBJ1-2 and TRBJ2-5 were favored. Persistent patients had a count of shared public clonotypes (more than 2,500) that exceeded that of new patients (around 910). Reduced TCR diversity was observed in persistent Graves' patients versus newly diagnosed patients.

The time point was: persistent/refractory GD, antithyroid drugs over 5 years with positive TRAb. PBMC RNA served as the TCR library source. Criteria from the American Thyroid Association guidelines were applied to diagnose Graves' disease. The table lists this clonotype with a few counts. Its matching antigen is unknown. CDR1 is SGDLS, CDR2 YYNGEE, per germline. The CDR3 runs to 14 residues. Trimming at V came to 6 bases and at J to 4 bases, leaving 8 bases not matched to a gene. Through Arm-PCR of CDR3 regions and iRepertoire HTBI primers, TCR beta libraries were built. TCRdb redid the calling of the multiplex PCR reads with MiXCR, one entry per CDR3 protein. The repertoire holds roughly 360,000 distinct CDR3 sequences, 20% to 25% seen once, with approximately 30% in the top ten.

The starting material was peripheral blood mononuclear cells (PBMCs), obtained when the disease was refractory, from a patient treated with antithyroid drugs. The sequence derives from a middle-aged woman with Graves disease. This chain connects TRBV9 to TRBJ2-5; 8 bases agree with TRBD1. The CDR3 DNA sequence: TGTGCCAGCAACCAGGGGGCATGGGGAGAGACCCAGTACTTC. This translates into CASNQGAWGETQYF.